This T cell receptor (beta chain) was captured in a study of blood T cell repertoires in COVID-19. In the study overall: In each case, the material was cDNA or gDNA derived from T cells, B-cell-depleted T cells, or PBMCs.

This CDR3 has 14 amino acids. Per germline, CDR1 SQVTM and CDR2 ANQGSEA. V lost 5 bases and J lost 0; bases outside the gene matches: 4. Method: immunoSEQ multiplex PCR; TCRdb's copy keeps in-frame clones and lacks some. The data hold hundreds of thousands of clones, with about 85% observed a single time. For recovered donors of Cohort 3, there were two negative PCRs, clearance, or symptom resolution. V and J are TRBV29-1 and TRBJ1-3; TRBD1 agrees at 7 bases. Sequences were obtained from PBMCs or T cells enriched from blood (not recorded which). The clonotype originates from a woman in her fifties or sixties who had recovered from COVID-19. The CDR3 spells CSVRGTDSGNTIYF. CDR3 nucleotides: TGCAGCGTTAGGGGGACAGACTCTGGAAACACCATATATTTT.